The 23 T cell receptor beta chains below all came from one sample that was sequenced in a study of T-cell memory formation after mild COVID-19. TCRdb passed the 5' RACE reads through MiXCR, listing each CDR3 protein once. The sample lists fewer than 600,000 distinct CDR3 sequences; less than 25% were seen once. Sequencing input: PBMCs or a T cell subset sorted from them (not recorded which). Source of these receptors: an adult woman who had mild COVID-19 (a few samples of this study predate the infection). Cell type and time point are not known.

Only a few counts were recorded for this clonotype. J is TRBJ2-4 and V is TRBV21-1; the table's D call, TRBD1, was not checked against the DNA. TRBV21-1 is a listed pseudogene. The CDR3 runs 18 residues. The CDR3 loop is CASNPTGANPLAKNIQYF. The DNA of the CDR3 is TGTGCCAGCAACCCGACAGGGGCAAACCCCCTAGCCAAAAACATTCAGTACTTC.

A note on this clonotype: At one end the junction does not follow the germline gene, possibly because of a read error. This chain joins TRBV10-3 and TRBJ1-1; a weak D match, TRBD1 (6 bases). This CDR3 has 13 residues. Looked up from germline, CDR1 is ENHRY and CDR2 is SYGVKD. The DNA for the CDR3 is TGTGCCGTCAGAGGACAGACGAACACTGAAGCTTTCTTT. It yields the protein CAVRGQTNTEAFF.

The chain combines TRBV20-1 with TRBJ2-1; TRBD2 matches 9 bases. This CDR3 has 15 residues. CDR1 and CDR2 from the germline V gene are DFQATT and SNEGSKA (reference sequence). The V and J ends lost 4 bases and 2 bases, in that order; junction bases with no gene match: 6. As DNA, the CDR3 is TGCAGTGCTACCCTAGCGGGGTTAGCCTACAATGAGCAGTTCTTC. This sequence encodes CSATLAGLAYNEQFF.

In this sample, this clonotype turned up a few times. The CDR3: CASSWDGSGYTF. CDR3 nucleotide sequence: TGTGCCAGCAGTTGGGACGGCTCTGGCTACACCTTC. The V call is TRBV12-3 or TRBV12-4, the J call TRBJ1-2, with D possibly being TRBD1 (5 bases). The CDR3 consists of 12 residues. Trimming shortened V by 4 bases and J by 7 bases, and 10 bases separated the two germline ends.

The V call is TRBV29-1, the J call TRBJ1-2; weak D call: TRBD1 (6 bases). Trimming took off 3 bases at V and 6 bases at J, with 14 bases between the two ends. There are 13 residues in the CDR3. CDR1 SQVTM and CDR2 ANQGSEA come from the germline V gene. This CDR3 reads CSVEDWGADGYTF. As DNA, the CDR3 is TGCAGCGTTGAGGATTGGGGGGCCGATGGCTACACCTTC.

This chain uses TRBV19 with TRBJ1-1, with D uncertain. The CDR3 runs 12 residues. Germline V CDR1 and CDR2: LNHDA, SQIVND (reference sequence). V lost 4 bases and J 7 bases, leaving 10 bases between the germline ends. The CDR3 sequence is CASSNVFDEAFF. Written as DNA, the CDR3 is TGTGCCAGTAGTAACGTATTCGATGAAGCTTTCTTT.

The DNA for the CDR3 is TGTGCCTGGAAAAGCAACCGCTCTGGAAACACCATATATTTT. This codes for CAWKSNRSGNTIYF. V gene TRBV30 combines with J gene TRBJ1-3; no reliable D call. CDR3 size: 14 residues. CDR1 GTSNPN and CDR2 SVGIG come from the germline V gene (reference sequence). The V and J ends lost 4 bases and 0 bases respectively, with 10 bases between them. Combining the CDR3 with reference TRBV30 and TRBJ1-3 gives the whole variable domain SQTIHQWPATLVQPVGSPLSLECTVEGTSNPNLYWYRQAAGRGLQLLFYSVGIGQISSEVPQNLSASRPQDRQFILSSKKLLLSDSGFYLCAWKSNRSGNTIYFGEGSWLTVV.

This clonotype was counted a few times. The CDR3 DNA is TGTGCCAGCAGCTCAGGGGGGAGAGAAGCTTTCTTT. This translates into CASSSGGREAFF. J is TRBJ1-1 and V is TRBV3-1; 7 bases map to TRBD1. The CDR3 has 12 residues. With 5 bases clipped from V and 8 bases from J, the junction kept 5 bases outside the gene matches. Per the germline V gene, CDR1 is LGHDT and CDR2 is YNNKEL (reference sequence).

The chain couples TRBV9 to TRBJ1-2; 8 bases line up with TRBD1. CDR3 size: 15 residues. The trim removed 0 bases at V and 5 bases at J, leaving 6 bases unmatched. Germline V lookup: CDR1 SGDLS, CDR2 YYNGEE. The CDR3, as DNA: TGTGCCAGCAGCGTAGACGGGGACAGGTCGTATGGCTACACCTTC. This sequence encodes CASSVDGDRSYGYTF. Together with reference TRBV9 and TRBJ1-2, the CDR3 gives the full variable domain: DSGVTQTPKHLITATGQRVTLRCSPRSGDLSVYWYQQSLDQGLQFLIQYYNGEERAKGNILERFSAQQFPDLHSELNLSSLELGDSALYFCASSVDGDRSYGYTFGSGTRLTVV.

This clonotype was observed a few times. The chain joins TRBV9 to TRBJ2-5; TRBD1 might be the D (6 bases). The CDR3 covers 15 residues. Germline CDR1 and CDR2: SGDLS and YYNGEE. Trimming removed 2 bases at V and 5 bases at J, with 16 bases between. In DNA form, the CDR3 reads TGTGCCAGCAGCGTTGATTGGGGGCGTGGGGAGACCCAGTACTTC. Its translation: CASSVDWGRGETQYF.

This clonotype was seen more than once but under ten times. V usage is TRBV4-2 and J usage is TRBJ1-1; D gene ambiguous. V was cut by 1 base and J by 4 bases, with 16 bases left in between. Germline CDR1 LGHNA, CDR2 YNFKEQ. The CDR3 runs to 16 residues. In DNA, the CDR3 is TGTGCCAGCAGCCAAGTTATCGGTGGACTTCGCACTGAAGCTTTCTTT. As protein: CASSQVIGGLRTEAFF.

This clonotype was detected only a few times. V and J are TRBV5-1 and TRBJ2-3; D uncertain. The CDR3 consists of 14 residues. Germline loops: CDR1 SGHRS, CDR2 YFSETQ. V lost 0 bases and J 4 bases, leaving 9 bases between the germline ends. Here the CDR3 DNA reads TGCGCCAGCAGCTTGGAGTTACGCGCAGATACGCAGTATTTT. This codes for CASSLELRADTQYF.

This chain links TRBV4-2 with TRBJ2-1; 10 bases line up with TRBD2. Trimming cost V 3 bases and J 8 bases; bases outside gene matches: 10. CDR1 and CDR2 from the germline V gene are LGHNA and YNFKEQ. CDR3 length: 16 residues. The CDR3 DNA follows: TGTGCCAGCAGCCACCCTTCTAGCGGGGGCTTGTATGAGCAGTTCTTC. Translation: CASSHPSSGGLYEQFF.

CDR3 loop: CASSPGAAPETQYF. The CDR3 DNA follows: TGTGCCAGCAGCCCAGGGGCCGCTCCAGAGACCCAGTACTTC. The chain combines TRBV7-3 with TRBJ2-5, with D possibly matching TRBD1 (6 bases). This CDR3 region has 14 residues. CDR1 and CDR2 from the germline V gene are SGHTA and FQGTGA. V shed 5 bases and J shed 4 bases, with 14 bases lying between them.

The V and J genes are TRBV2 and TRBJ2-3; the D is unclear. CDR1 and CDR2 from the germline V gene are SNHLY and FYNNEI. Trimming left V 1 base short and J 4 bases short, with 9 bases between. The CDR3 extends over 14 amino acids. CDR3 protein: CASSEGTTPDTQYF. DNA of the CDR3: TGTGCCAGCAGTGAAGGGACCACCCCAGATACGCAGTATTTT.

V is TRBV29-1 and J is TRBJ1-4, with D possibly being TRBD1 (5 bases). Trimming removed 0 bases from V and 7 bases from J, with 15 bases in between. Germline V lookup: CDR1 SQVTM, CDR2 ANQGSEA. The CDR3 contains 15 residues. The CDR3 nucleotides are TGCAGCGTTGAAGAAATGCAAGATAGGGGTGAAAAACTGTTTTTT. As protein: CSVEEMQDRGEKLFF.

The rearrangement joins TRBV6-1 to TRBJ1-5; weak D call: TRBD1 (6 bases). Trimming took off 10 bases at V and 2 bases at J, with 21 bases between the two ends. The CDR3 has 16 amino acids. Germline loops: CDR1 MNHNS, CDR2 SASEGT. The CDR3 loop reads CATLGLDGGGNQPQHF. The CDR3 DNA sequence: TGTGCCACCCTGGGCCTGGATGGGGGCGGCAATCAGCCCCAGCATTTT.

This chain links TRBV6-5 with TRBJ2-1; 9 positions agree with TRBD2. The CDR3 has 17 residues. V lost 2 bases, J lost 5 bases, and 10 bases stayed unmatched. In germline, CDR1 is MNHEY, CDR2 SVGAGI. The CDR3 protein is CASSYALAGMKHNEQFF. The CDR3 DNA is TGTGCCAGCAGTTACGCCCTAGCGGGAATGAAGCACAATGAGCAGTTCTTC.

This clonotype came up a few times. J is TRBJ1-1 and V is TRBV25-1, with TRBD1 as a possible D gene (5 bases). The CDR3 has 14 residues. Trimming stripped 2 bases from V and 3 bases from J, with 10 bases between. CDR1 is MGHDK, CDR2 SYGVNS, per germline. In nucleotides, the CDR3 is TGTGCCAGCAGTGAAACGACAGAAGACACTGAAGCTTTCTTT. Translating gives CASSETTEDTEAFF.

The chain recombines TRBV10-3 with TRBJ2-3; the D is unclear. V was trimmed by 10 bases and J by 2 bases, leaving 10 bases between them. Per the germline V gene, CDR1 is ENHRY and CDR2 is SYGVKD. The CDR3 contains 12 residues. The CDR3 spells CASKTSTDTQYF. DNA for the CDR3: TGTGCCAGCAAAACTTCCACAGATACGCAGTATTTT.

This chain connects TRBV6-5 to TRBJ2-7; 7 positions agree with TRBD1. The CDR3 loop spans 12 amino acids. J gave up 6 bases and V 5 bases, and 4 bases lay outside the gene matches. The germline V gene encodes CDR1 MNHEY and CDR2 SVGAGI. The CDR3 region has the DNA TGTGCCAGCAGTCCCACAGGGGCCGAGCAGTACTTC. It is translated as CASSPTGAEQYF.

The table lists this clonotype with a few counts. CDR3 nucleotide sequence: TGTGCCACCCAAGCGGGAGGGCCCCCCACAGATACGCAGTATTTT. Its protein product is CATQAGGPPTDTQYF. The V call is TRBV7-2, the J call TRBJ2-3; 10 bases map to TRBD2. Germline CDR1 SGHTA, CDR2 FQGNSA. The CDR3 loop spans 15 amino acids. V lost 10 bases and J lost 2; bases outside the gene matches: 9.

This chain links TRBV20-1 with TRBJ2-2, with 8 nucleotides matching TRBD1. The CDR3 has 15 residues. After removal of 3 bases from V and 6 bases from J, the junction contained 9 bases not matched to a gene. CDR1 and CDR2 from the germline V gene are DFQATT and SNEGSKA (reference sequence). CDR3 amino acids: CSARVVDRDPGELFF. DNA for the CDR3: TGCAGTGCTAGGGTAGTGGACAGGGACCCCGGGGAGCTGTTTTTT.